A single sample is the source of the 27 T cell receptor beta chains below, sequenced in a study of blood T cell repertoires in COVID-19. Method: immunoSEQ multiplex PCR; TCRdb's copy keeps in-frame clones and lacks some. Altogether about 220,000 clones are present, 75% to 90% being singletons, with the ten largest covering over 3%. Sequences were obtained from PBMCs or T cells enriched from blood (not recorded which). These TCRs come from a woman between 18 and 29 years old in a cohort exposed to, infected with or recovered from COVID-19 (not recorded which).

The chain carries TRBV5-1 and TRBJ1-5, with 7 bases matching TRBD1. V lost 2 bases to trimming and J lost 1 base; unmatched junction nucleotides: 3. This CDR3 has 15 amino acids. Germline lookup yields CDR1 SGHRS and CDR2 YFSETQ. DNA for the CDR3: TGCGCCAGCAGCTTAACAGGGGAGAGCAATCAGCCCCAGCATTTT. Residues: CASSLTGESNQPQHF.

The chain joins TRBV2 to TRBJ2-2; no clear D gene. Trimming left V 5 bases short and J 0 bases short, with 10 bases between. The V gene's germline CDR1 is SNHLY and CDR2 FYNNEI. This CDR3 region has 15 residues. The CDR3 protein is CASSKGVTNTGELFF. DNA of the CDR3: TGTGCCAGCAGTAAAGGAGTTACGAACACCGGGGAGCTGTTTTTT.

This clone was detected a few times. CDR3 residues: CASSLYSEILQETQYF. CDR3 in DNA: TGTGCCAGCAGCTTATATAGCGAGATCCTTCAAGAGACCCAGTACTTC. The chain has TRBV7-3 and TRBJ2-5; weak D call: TRBD2 (5 bases). CDR1 is SGHTA, CDR2 FQGTGA, per germline. The CDR3 is 16 amino acids. V lost 2 bases and J 2 bases, leaving 15 bases between the germline ends.

The DNA of the CDR3 is TGTGCCATCAGTGAGGTTGGACTAGCGGAAGAGACCCAGTACTTC. This sequence encodes CAISEVGLAEETQYF. V gene TRBV10-3 combines with J gene TRBJ2-5, with 10 bases matching TRBD2. This CDR3 comprises 15 residues. Unmatched junction bases numbered 3, after V lost 2 bases and J lost 3 bases. Germline V CDR1 and CDR2: ENHRY, SYGVKD.

This clone appeared once. This chain uses TRBV10-1 with TRBJ1-1, with TRBD1 as a possible D gene (6 bases). The CDR3 is 12 amino acids. V lost 11 bases and J lost 1, with 11 bases in between. Germline loops: CDR1 WNHNN, CDR2 SYGVQD (reference sequence). CDR3 region: CADQGQNTEAFF. CDR3 sequence (DNA): TGCGCCGACCAGGGGCAGAACACTGAAGCTTTCTTT.

This sequence joins TRBV25-1 and TRBJ2-7; no reliable D call. The length of the CDR3 is 11 residues. Trimming took off 3 bases at V and 4 bases at J, with 4 bases between the two ends. CDR1 is MGHDK and CDR2 is SYGVNS in the germline V gene. CDR3 sequence reads: CASSDPYEQYF. In nucleotides, the CDR3 is TGTGCCAGCAGTGATCCTTACGAGCAGTACTTC.

This rearrangement joins TRBV15 to TRBJ1-3; D may be TRBD1 (6 bases). Germline assignment: CDR1 LNHNV and CDR2 YYDKDF (reference sequence). Deletions cut 5 bases from V and 0 bases from J, with 11 bases between. The CDR3 has 15 residues. CDR3 amino acids: CATSGGTFSGNTIYF. In nucleotides, the CDR3 is TGTGCCACCAGCGGGGGCACCTTCTCTGGAAACACCATATATTTT.

This chain uses TRBV13 with TRBJ1-1; weak D call: TRBD1 (6 bases). This CDR3 has 15 amino acids. Germline assignment: CDR1 PRHDT and CDR2 FYEKMQ (reference sequence). The V and J ends lost 0 bases and 4 bases respectively, with 12 bases between them. Written as DNA, the CDR3 is TGTGCCAGCAGCTTAGGGGGGGGGCTGGTCACTGAAGCTTTCTTT. As protein: CASSLGGGLVTEAFF.

This clone was seen more than once but under ten times. The J gene is TRBJ1-5, the V gene TRBV4-1, with TRBD1 as a possible D gene (6 bases). CDR3 length: 18 amino acids. Trimming stripped 0 bases from V and 2 bases from J, with 17 bases between. Germline CDR1 is MGHRA and CDR2 is YSYEKL. In nucleotides, the CDR3 is TGCGCCAGCAGCCAAGAGTCGGCAGGGGCGGACGGCAATCAGCCCCAGCATTTT. As protein: CASSQESAGADGNQPQHF.

This clone was seen a few times. The chain links TRBV19 to TRBJ1-5, with 7 nucleotides matching TRBD1. The germline V gene has CDR1 LNHDA and CDR2 SQIVND (reference sequence). The V segment lost 5 bases and the J segment 8 bases; nucleotides outside the gene matches: 6. This CDR3 is 13 amino acids long. CDR3: CASSRDSGEPQHF. The CDR3 DNA follows: TGTGCCAGTAGTCGGGACAGTGGTGAGCCCCAGCATTTT.

The V call is TRBV7-8, the J call TRBJ1-1; D remains ambiguous. In germline, CDR1 is SGHVS, CDR2 FQNEAQ. This CDR3 spans 12 amino acids. The V and J ends lost 2 bases and 6 bases respectively, with 7 bases between them. In DNA, the CDR3 is TGTGCCAGCAGCTTACGAGGGTCTGAAGCTTTCTTT. It codes for CASSLRGSEAFF.

In DNA form, the CDR3 reads TGTGCCAGCAGCTTATCCCGGACGGGGTCTCAGCCCCAGCATTTT. Translating it yields CASSLSRTGSQPQHF. This sequence joins TRBV7-8 and TRBJ1-5; D gene ambiguous. Germline V gene lookup returns CDR1 SGHVS and CDR2 FQNEAQ. V was clipped by 2 bases and J by 6 bases, with 14 bases between them. This CDR3 comprises 15 residues.

The chain links TRBV27 to TRBJ1-1, with D perhaps TRBD1 (5 bases). The CDR3 totals 13 residues. Germline values: CDR1 MNHEY, CDR2 SMNVEV (reference sequence). V was pared by 6 bases and J by 1 base, with 9 bases between. The CDR3 sequence is CASSAQGNTEAFF. The CDR3 nucleotides read TGTGCCAGCAGCGCTCAGGGGAACACTGAAGCTTTCTTT.

The chain uses TRBV7-9 and TRBJ2-5; D is possibly TRBD1 (6 bases). Germline CDR1 reads SEHNR; CDR2 reads FQNEAQ (reference sequence). V dropped 5 bases and J dropped 2 bases, with 12 bases sitting between them. CDR3 length: 14 residues. The CDR3 loop reads CASSTTDRQETQYF. Written as DNA, the CDR3 is TGTGCCAGCAGCACAACGGACAGACAAGAGACCCAGTACTTC. The whole variable domain, filled in from reference TRBV7-9 and TRBJ2-5, reads DTGVSQNPRHKITKRGQNVTFRCDPISEHNRLYWYRQTLGQGPEFLTYFQNEAQLEKSRLLSDRFSAERPKGSFSTLEIQRTEQGDSAMYLCASSTTDRQETQYFGPGTRLLVL.

The chain uses TRBV7-9 and TRBJ2-7, with D possibly being TRBD2 (6 bases). V was shortened by 6 bases and J by 9 bases, with 27 bases between the two germline ends. The CDR3 runs to 16 residues. Looked up from germline, CDR1 is SEHNR and CDR2 is FQNEAQ (reference sequence). DNA of the CDR3: TGTGCCAGCAGAGCCCCCGGGACTTCGACCCCATGGCGGCAGTACTTC. Its protein product is CASRAPGTSTPWRQYF.

This rearrangement joins TRBV5-1 to TRBJ1-4; a weak D match, TRBD1 (5 bases). Looked up from germline, CDR1 is SGHRS and CDR2 is YFSETQ. CDR3 length equals 14 residues. V was clipped by 1 base and J by 6 bases, with 10 bases between them. CDR3 nucleotides: TGCGCCAGCAGCTTGTCAGGGTCCGATGAAAAACTGTTTTTT. It codes for CASSLSGSDEKLFF.

The genes are TRBV7-3 and TRBJ2-3; TRBD2 might be the D (5 bases). With 5 bases removed from V and 3 bases from J, the gap between germline ends came to 12 bases. CDR3 length: 14 residues. CDR1 and CDR2 (germline): SGHTA, FQGTGA. In nucleotides, the CDR3 is TGTGCCAGCAGCGCCTCAACTAGAACAGATACGCAGTATTTT. Translation gives CASSASTRTDTQYF. The full variable domain, with the rest looked up from reference TRBV7-3 and TRBJ2-3, is GAGVSQTPSNKVTEKGKYVELRCDPISGHTALYWYRQSLGQGPEFLIYFQGTGAADDSGLPNDRFFAVRPEGSVSTLKIQRTERGDSAVYLCASSASTRTDTQYFGPGTRLTVL.

The chain links TRBV12-5 to TRBJ2-7, with 9 bases matching TRBD2. The CDR3 has 17 amino acids. The V segment lost 7 bases and the J segment 5 bases; nucleotides outside the gene matches: 18. CDR1 is LGHNT, CDR2 FRNRAP, per germline. Here the CDR3 reads CASALFKISGSRNEQYF. The CDR3 coding sequence is TGTGCTAGTGCCCTGTTTAAGATTAGCGGGAGTCGGAACGAGCAGTACTTC.

This chain connects TRBV9 to TRBJ2-3; a weak D match, TRBD2 (5 bases). Between the trimmed V and J ends, which lost 1 base and 4 bases, there was a span of 10 bases. CDR3 length: 14 residues. From germline, CDR1 is SGDLS and CDR2 YYNGEE. The CDR3 spells CASSVLGSADTQYF. CDR3 nucleotide sequence: TGTGCCAGCAGCGTATTAGGGAGTGCAGATACGCAGTATTTT.

The V call is TRBV5-5, the J call TRBJ1-4; TRBD1 matches 10 bases. After removal of 3 bases from V and 7 bases from J, the junction contained 6 bases not matched to a gene. This CDR3 has 15 residues. Germline V gene data show CDR1 as SGHKS and CDR2 as YYEKEE (reference sequence). The CDR3 reads CASSSDRGLGEKLFF. DNA of the CDR3: TGTGCCAGCAGCTCCGACAGGGGGCTTGGTGAAAAACTGTTTTTT.

J is TRBJ2-1 and V is TRBV5-6; 8 positions match TRBD2. Germline CDR1 and CDR2: SGHDT and YYEEEE. CDR3 length: 15 amino acids. V gave up 2 bases and J gave up 4 bases; unmatched junction bases: 5. This chain's CDR3 is CASSLDGRVYNEQFF. The CDR3 region has the DNA TGTGCCAGCAGCTTAGACGGGAGGGTGTACAATGAGCAGTTCTTC.

The chain recombines TRBV6-1 with TRBJ2-5, with 8 bases aligning to TRBD2. This CDR3 spans 14 amino acids. The ends lost 3 bases at V and 5 bases at J; junction bases unmatched: 5. The V gene's germline CDR1 is MNHNS and CDR2 SASEGT. The CDR3 sequence is CASSDGGGRETQYF. The CDR3 coding sequence is TGTGCCAGCAGTGACGGCGGGGGGCGGGAGACCCAGTACTTC.

This chain connects TRBV27 to TRBJ2-2, with 9 bases fitting TRBD1. The J segment lost 0 bases and the V segment lost 5 bases, leaving 4 bases of the junction unmatched. The CDR3 covers 16 residues. Germline CDR1 and CDR2: MNHEY and SMNVEV (reference sequence). In DNA form, the CDR3 reads TGTGCCAGCAGTAGTACAGGGGGCGCGAACACCGGGGAGCTGTTTTTT. Protein sequence: CASSSTGGANTGELFF.

The rearrangement uses TRBV28 and TRBJ2-2; D possibly corresponds to TRBD2 (6 bases). Deletions cut 7 bases from V and 1 base from J, with 19 bases between. The CDR3 spans 17 residues. In germline, CDR1 is MDHEN, CDR2 SYDVKM. The CDR3 here is CASTEKLGLGNTGELFF. The CDR3 nucleotides read TGTGCCAGCACCGAAAAACTGGGACTTGGGAACACCGGGGAGCTGTTTTTT.

V usage is TRBV5-1 and J usage is TRBJ1-1, with D hard to call. Germline V gives CDR1 SGHRS, CDR2 YFSETQ. The CDR3 has 12 amino acids. Between the trimmed V and J ends, which lost 6 bases and 1 base, there was a span of 7 bases. CDR3 sequence reads: CASKEENTEAFF. The CDR3 DNA is TGCGCCAGCAAAGAGGAGAACACTGAAGCTTTCTTT.

The rearrangement uses TRBV7-8 and TRBJ2-1; 10 bases are shared with TRBD1. Germline assignment: CDR1 SGHVS and CDR2 FQNEAQ. The CDR3 has 15 residues. Trimming at V came to 7 bases and at J to 2 bases, leaving 5 bases not matched to a gene. The CDR3 sequence is CASIDRGLTYNEQFF. In DNA form, the CDR3 reads TGTGCCAGCATCGACAGGGGGCTCACCTACAATGAGCAGTTCTTC.

This sequence joins TRBV19 and TRBJ1-6, with 9 bases aligning to TRBD1. V dropped 4 bases and J dropped 7; count of bases not matched to a gene: 5. The CDR3 contains 15 residues. CDR1 and CDR2 (germline): LNHDA, SQIVND (reference sequence). CDR3 region: CASSSWDRENSPLHF. The CDR3 DNA sequence: TGTGCCAGTAGTAGCTGGGACAGGGAGAATTCACCCCTCCACTTT.